The next 5 T cell receptor beta chains were all read from a single sample in a study of T cell responses to AZD1222 COVID-19 vaccine. This table comes from immunoSEQ multiplex PCR, and its TCRdb copy is limited to in-frame clones, with some not included. This repertoire shows roughly 110,000 clones, 88% found once; its top ten account for 6.5%. Source: peripheral blood, taken 28 days after the second AZD1222 dose. These TCRs come from an adult who received the AZD1222 COVID-19 vaccine.

DNA of the CDR3: TGTGCCAGCAGTTCATGGACAGCTAACTATGGCTACACCTTC. Residues: CASSSWTANYGYTF. The chain couples TRBV6-5 to TRBJ1-2; possible D gene TRBD1, 6 bases. Germline V gene data show CDR1 as MNHEY and CDR2 as SVGAGI. The CDR3 sequence is 14 residues long. V lost 4 bases and J 0 bases, leaving 9 bases between the germline ends.

The CDR3 is CASSEAPTGNIQYF. Written as DNA, the CDR3 is TGTGCCAGCAGTGAAGCGCCCACAGGGAACATTCAGTACTTC. V is TRBV2 and J is TRBJ2-4; D possibly corresponds to TRBD1 (6 bases). V lost 0 bases, J lost 7 bases, and 10 bases lay in between. CDR1 is SNHLY, CDR2 FYNNEI, per germline. This CDR3 region has 14 residues. Full variable domain (remainder filled in from reference TRBV2 and TRBJ2-4): EPEVTQTPSHQVTQMGQEVILRCVPISNHLYFYWYRQILGQKVEFLVSFYNNEISEKSEIFDDQFSVERPDGSNFTLKIRSTKLEDSAMYFCASSEAPTGNIQYFGAGTRLSVL.

This sequence joins TRBV12-5 and TRBJ2-5, with TRBD1 as a possible D gene (5 bases). The V gene lost 4 bases and the J gene lost 7 bases, with 13 bases spanning the gap. CDR3 size: 13 residues. Germline loops: CDR1 LGHNT, CDR2 FRNRAP. The CDR3 loop reads CASGSDNEGTQYF. Written as DNA, the CDR3 is TGTGCTAGTGGTTCGGACAACGAAGGGACCCAGTACTTC.

V gene TRBV9 combines with J gene TRBJ2-2, with 7 bases lining up with TRBD1. The V gene end was trimmed by 3 bases and the J gene end by 3 bases; junction bases not matched to a gene: 8. The CDR3 sequence is 16 residues long. Germline V lookup: CDR1 SGDLS, CDR2 YYNGEE. CDR3 bases: TGTGCCAGCAGCGCGAATACAGGGGCGGACACCGGGGAGCTGTTTTTT. Amino acid sequence: CASSANTGADTGELFF.

This sequence joins TRBV12-5 and TRBJ1-1; maybe TRBD1 (5 bases). CDR1 and CDR2 from the germline V gene are LGHNT and FRNRAP. V shed 7 bases and J shed 1 base, with 10 bases lying between them. The CDR3 length is 13 residues. For the CDR3, the DNA is TGTGCTAGTGTTTGGGGGGAGAACACTGAAGCTTTCTTT. Its protein is CASVWGENTEAFF. Full variable domain (outside the CDR3, taken from reference TRBV12-5 and TRBJ1-1): DARVTQTPRHKVTEMGQEVTMRCQPILGHNTVFWYRQTMMQGLELLAYFRNRAPLDDSGMPKDRFSAEMPDATLATLKIQPSEPRDSAVYFCASVWGENTEAFFGQGTRLTVV.